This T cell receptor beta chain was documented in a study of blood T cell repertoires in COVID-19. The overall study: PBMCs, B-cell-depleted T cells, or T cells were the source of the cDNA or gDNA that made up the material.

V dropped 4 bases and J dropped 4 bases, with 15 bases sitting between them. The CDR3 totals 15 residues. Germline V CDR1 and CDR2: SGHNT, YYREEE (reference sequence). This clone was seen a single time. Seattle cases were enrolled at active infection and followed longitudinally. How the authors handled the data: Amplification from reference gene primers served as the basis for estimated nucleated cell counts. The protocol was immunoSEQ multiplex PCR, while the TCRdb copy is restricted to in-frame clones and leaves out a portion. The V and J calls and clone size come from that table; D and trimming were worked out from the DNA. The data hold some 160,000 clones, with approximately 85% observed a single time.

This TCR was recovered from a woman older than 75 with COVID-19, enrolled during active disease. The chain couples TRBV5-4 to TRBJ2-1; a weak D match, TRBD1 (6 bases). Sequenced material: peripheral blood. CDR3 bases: TGTGCCAGCAGCGGGGGCTTCGGGATGTACAATGAGCAGTTCTTC. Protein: CASSGGFGMYNEQFF.